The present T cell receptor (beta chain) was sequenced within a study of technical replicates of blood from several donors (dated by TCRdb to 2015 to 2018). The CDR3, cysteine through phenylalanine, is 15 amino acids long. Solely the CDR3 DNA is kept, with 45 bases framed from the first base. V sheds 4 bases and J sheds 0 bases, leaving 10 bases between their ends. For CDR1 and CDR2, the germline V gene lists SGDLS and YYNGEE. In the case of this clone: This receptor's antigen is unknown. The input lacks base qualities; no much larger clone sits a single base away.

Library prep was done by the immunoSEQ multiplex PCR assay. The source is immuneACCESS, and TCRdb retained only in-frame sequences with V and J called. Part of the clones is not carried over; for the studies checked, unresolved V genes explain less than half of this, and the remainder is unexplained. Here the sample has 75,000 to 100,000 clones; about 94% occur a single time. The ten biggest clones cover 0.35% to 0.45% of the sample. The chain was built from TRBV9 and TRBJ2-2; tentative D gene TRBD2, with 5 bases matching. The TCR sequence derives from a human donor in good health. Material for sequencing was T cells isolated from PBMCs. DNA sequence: TGTGCCAGCAGCCGGGAACTCTCGAACACCGGGGAGCTGTTTTTT. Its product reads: CASSRELSNTGELFF.